A selection of T cell receptor beta chains follows, all from one sample in a study of blood T cell repertoires in COVID-19. Profiling relied on immunoSEQ multiplex PCR, and the TCRdb table lists in-frame clones only, not all of them. This table holds under 350,000 clones, roughly 89% found once. Sequencing was done on a sample of peripheral blood. The receptor set was obtained from a woman aged 30 to 39 with COVID-19, enrolled during active disease. Both conserved end residues are part of each CDR3. Each record gives: clone size, V gene, J gene, D gene, CDR3 protein, CDR3 DNA. D genes are given only for firm matches. Rows may omit the clone size; those that give it use once, few, many or a size class.

abundance: NA
v_gene: TRBV9
j_gene: TRBJ2-7
d_gene: TRBD2
CDR3aa: CASSVEGSGVYEQYF
CDR3nt: TGTGCCAGCAGCGTAGAGGGTAGCGGGGTCTACGAGCAGTACTTC

abundance: NA
v_gene: TRBV11-2
j_gene: TRBJ1-6
d_gene: NA
CDR3aa: CASSLYGRNSPLHF
CDR3nt: TGTGCCAGCAGCTTATATGGGAGAAATTCACCCCTCCACTTT

abundance: NA
v_gene: TRBV12-3/TRBV12-4
j_gene: TRBJ1-1
d_gene: NA
CDR3aa: CASSSGGTEAFF
CDR3nt: TGTGCCAGCAGTTCAGGTGGGACTGAAGCTTTCTTT

abundance: NA
v_gene: TRBV4-1
j_gene: TRBJ2-2
d_gene: TRBD1
CDR3aa: CASSKDPGQLGANTGELFF
CDR3nt: TGCGCCAGCAGCAAAGATCCGGGACAGCTAGGGGCGAACACCGGGGAGCTGTTTTTT

abundance: NA
v_gene: TRBV19
j_gene: TRBJ2-4
d_gene: TRBD2
CDR3aa: CASRILGGLRLAGTKNIQYF
CDR3nt: TGTGCCAGTCGTATCCTCGGGGGGCTTAGGCTAGCGGGGACCAAAAACATTCAGTACTTC

abundance: once
v_gene: TRBV5-1
j_gene: TRBJ1-2
d_gene: NA
CDR3aa: CASRGEDYGYTF
CDR3nt: TGCGCCAGCAGGGGAGAGGACTATGGCTACACCTTC

abundance: NA
v_gene: TRBV20-1
j_gene: TRBJ1-5
d_gene: NA
CDR3aa: CSASQTGRRNQPQHF
CDR3nt: TGCAGTGCTAGTCAAACAGGGCGAAGGAATCAGCCCCAGCATTTT

abundance: NA
v_gene: TRBV7-6
j_gene: TRBJ2-2
d_gene: NA
CDR3aa: CASSITGLNTGELFF
CDR3nt: TGTGCCAGCAGCATCACAGGGCTGAACACCGGGGAGCTGTTTTTT

abundance: NA
v_gene: TRBV5-4
j_gene: TRBJ1-5
d_gene: NA
CDR3aa: CASSLWPGMQPQHF
CDR3nt: TGTGCCAGCAGCTTGTGGCCAGGGATGCAGCCCCAGCATTTT

abundance: few
v_gene: TRBV2
j_gene: TRBJ1-1
d_gene: NA
CDR3aa: CASSLDRNTEAFF
CDR3nt: TGTGCCAGCAGCCTCGACAGGAACACTGAAGCTTTCTTT

abundance: NA
v_gene: TRBV7-9
j_gene: TRBJ2-2
d_gene: NA
CDR3aa: CASSPQVTTNTGELFF
CDR3nt: TGTGCCAGCAGCCCACAAGTGACTACGAACACCGGGGAGCTGTTTTTT

abundance: NA
v_gene: TRBV5-1
j_gene: TRBJ2-7
d_gene: TRBD1
CDR3aa: CASSFQGQGSEQYF
CDR3nt: TGCGCCAGCAGCTTCCAGGGACAGGGTAGCGAGCAGTACTTC

abundance: NA
v_gene: TRBV4-2
j_gene: TRBJ1-5
d_gene: NA
CDR3aa: CASSPLGGVQPQHF
CDR3nt: TGTGCCAGCAGCCCACTTGGGGGGGTTCAGCCCCAGCATTTT

abundance: NA
v_gene: TRBV2
j_gene: TRBJ1-4
d_gene: TRBD1
CDR3aa: CASSEAGQGLGEKLFF
CDR3nt: TGTGCCAGCAGTGAAGCCGGACAGGGCCTGGGGGAAAAACTGTTTTTT

abundance: few
v_gene: TRBV19
j_gene: TRBJ1-5
d_gene: NA
CDR3aa: CASRSSQVNQPQHF
CDR3nt: TGTGCCAGTAGGTCATCACAGGTTAATCAGCCCCAGCATTTT

abundance: NA
v_gene: TRBV24-1
j_gene: TRBJ1-2
d_gene: TRBD1
CDR3aa: CATSDPNRGGYTF
CDR3nt: TGTGCCACCAGTGATCCCAACAGGGGCGGCTACACCTTC

abundance: NA
v_gene: TRBV7-3
j_gene: TRBJ2-1
d_gene: NA
CDR3aa: CASSLTRTGYNEQFF
CDR3nt: TGTGCCAGCAGCTTAACCAGGACTGGCTACAATGAGCAGTTCTTC

abundance: NA
v_gene: TRBV5-3
j_gene: TRBJ1-5
d_gene: NA
CDR3aa: CARSLGHHTKPQHF
CDR3nt: TGTGCCAGAAGCTTGGGACACCACACAAAGCCCCAGCATTTT

abundance: NA
v_gene: TRBV20-1
j_gene: TRBJ2-7
d_gene: TRBD2
CDR3aa: CSASGTSGGGFSYEQYF
CDR3nt: TGCAGTGCTAGTGGGACTAGCGGGGGGGGATTCTCCTACGAGCAGTACTTC

abundance: NA
v_gene: TRBV6-5
j_gene: TRBJ1-4
d_gene: NA
CDR3aa: CASRRDEKLFF
CDR3nt: TGTGCCAGTCGGAGGGATGAAAAACTGTTTTTT

abundance: NA
v_gene: TRBV6-5
j_gene: TRBJ1-6
d_gene: TRBD1
CDR3aa: CASSYSRDRGNSPLHF
CDR3nt: TGTGCCAGCAGTTACTCTCGGGACAGGGGTAATTCACCCCTCCACTTT

abundance: NA
v_gene: TRBV7-6
j_gene: TRBJ2-7
d_gene: NA
CDR3aa: CASSKTNTGPTYEQYF
CDR3nt: TGTGCCAGCAGCAAAACTAATACAGGGCCTACCTACGAGCAGTACTTC

abundance: NA
v_gene: TRBV19
j_gene: TRBJ1-2
d_gene: NA
CDR3aa: CASSIGAGPPPNGYTF
CDR3nt: TGTGCCAGTAGTATAGGTGCGGGGCCGCCCCCCAATGGCTACACCTTC

abundance: NA
v_gene: TRBV5-5
j_gene: TRBJ2-2
d_gene: NA
CDR3aa: CASSLPQGIETGELFF
CDR3nt: TGTGCCAGCAGCTTACCACAGGGTATTGAGACCGGGGAGCTGTTTTTT

abundance: NA
v_gene: TRBV5-1
j_gene: TRBJ2-1
d_gene: NA
CDR3aa: CASSPGTVNNEQFF
CDR3nt: TGCGCCAGCAGCCCGGGGACTGTTAACAATGAGCAGTTCTTC

abundance: few
v_gene: TRBV11-2
j_gene: TRBJ2-1
d_gene: TRBD2
CDR3aa: CASSLGTSGSLYNEQFF
CDR3nt: TGTGCCAGCAGCTTGGGGACTAGCGGGTCTCTTTACAATGAGCAGTTCTTC

abundance: NA
v_gene: TRBV7-2
j_gene: TRBJ1-4
d_gene: NA
CDR3aa: CASSFSTGMEKLFF
CDR3nt: TGTGCCAGCAGCTTTAGCACCGGGATGGAAAAACTGTTTTTT

abundance: NA
v_gene: TRBV5-4
j_gene: TRBJ2-3
d_gene: TRBD2
CDR3aa: CASSPPGLAGTDTQYF
CDR3nt: TGTGCCAGCAGCCCCCCGGGACTAGCGGGGACAGATACGCAGTATTTT

abundance: NA
v_gene: TRBV27
j_gene: TRBJ1-1
d_gene: NA
CDR3aa: CASSLVGSHEAFF
CDR3nt: TGTGCCAGCAGTTTGGTGGGCAGTCATGAAGCTTTCTTT

abundance: NA
v_gene: TRBV19
j_gene: TRBJ1-2
d_gene: TRBD1
CDR3aa: CASMKRGPNGYTF
CDR3nt: TGTGCCAGTATGAAGAGGGGGCCTAATGGCTACACCTTC

abundance: NA
v_gene: TRBV28
j_gene: TRBJ1-2
d_gene: NA
CDR3aa: CASSLKPNYGYTF
CDR3nt: TGTGCCAGCAGTTTAAAGCCTAACTATGGCTACACCTTC

abundance: NA
v_gene: TRBV5-5
j_gene: TRBJ1-2
d_gene: TRBD1
CDR3aa: CASSLPGDSYGYTF
CDR3nt: TGTGCCAGCAGCTTGCCAGGGGACAGTTATGGCTACACCTTC